Following are 20 T cell receptor beta chains from one sample sequenced in a study of blood T cells in healthy people across ages. Together with a sample-barcoded 5' primer, a J-beta primer mix was included in a second PCR lasting about 7 to 12 cycles. TCRdb re-called the 5' RACE reads with MiXCR, one entry per CDR3 protein. Of around 520,000 distinct CDR3 sequences in the sample, about 27% are singletons; the top ten hold under 4.5%. This sample was shared with a second study, whose subject was T cells of mothers and their children.

The source material was blood. These receptor sequences come from a boy aged 2 to 10 in good health.

In its sample, this clonotype was seen a few times. This rearrangement joins TRBV2 to TRBJ2-5; D possibly corresponds to TRBD2 (6 bases). The CDR3 contains 14 residues. V was clipped by 10 bases and J by 4 bases, with 19 bases between them. Germline CDR1 and CDR2: SNHLY and FYNNEI. The CDR3 loop is CATQGIVGGETQYF. The DNA for the CDR3 is TGTGCCACCCAGGGCATCGTGGGGGGAGAGACCCAGTACTTC.

J is TRBJ2-5 and V is TRBV4-3; 7 bases line up with TRBD1. CDR1 is LGHNA and CDR2 is YSLEER in the germline V gene. CDR3 length: 15 amino acids. Unmatched junction bases numbered 5, after V lost 1 base and J lost 3 bases. DNA for the CDR3: TGCGCCAGCAGCCAAGGGACAGGAGTAAAAGAGACCCAGTACTTC. The encoded protein is CASSQGTGVKETQYF.

Regarding this clonotype: Mismatch with germline at one junction end may stem from a read error. The CDR3 nucleotides read TGTGCCAGTAGTTTAGTGGGGGAAGCTTTCTTT. It codes for CASSLVGEAFF. The chain combines TRBV28 with TRBJ1-1; D unclear. The length of the CDR3 is 11 residues. Germline V CDR1 and CDR2: MDHEN, SYDVKM. The variable domain in full, completed from reference TRBV28 and TRBJ1-1, reads DVKVTQSSRYLVKRTGEKVFLECVQDMDHENMFWYRQDPGLGLRLIYFSYDVKMKEKGDIPEGYSVSREKKERFSLILESASTNQTSMYLCASSLVGEAFFGQGTRLTVV.

This clonotype turned up a few times. The chain uses TRBV24-1 and TRBJ2-2; D remains unclear. CDR1 KGHDR and CDR2 SFDVKD come from the germline V gene. The CDR3 totals 13 residues. With 6 bases removed from V and 0 bases from J, the gap between germline ends came to 4 bases. CDR3 in DNA: TGTGCCACCAGTCGACCGAACACCGGGGAGCTGTTTTTT. The encoded protein is CATSRPNTGELFF.

Here the CDR3 reads CASTSQGAFYGYTF. The CDR3 DNA follows: TGTGCCAGCACTAGTCAGGGGGCGTTCTATGGCTACACCTTC. The chain uses TRBV7-9 and TRBJ1-2; 8 bases fit TRBD1. Germline V CDR1 and CDR2: SEHNR, FQNEAQ (reference sequence). The CDR3 sequence is 14 residues long. The J segment lost 4 bases and the V segment lost 7 bases, leaving 8 bases of the junction unmatched.

This clonotype has just a few counts. The chain uses TRBV29-1 and TRBJ2-7; 11 nucleotides agree with TRBD1. CDR3 length: 15 amino acids. The junction had 6 bases not matched to a gene; V was cut back by 0 bases and J by 5 bases. Germline V gives CDR1 SQVTM, CDR2 ANQGSEA. The CDR3 is CSVEDSGTGGDEQYF. CDR3 nucleotide sequence: TGCAGCGTTGAAGACTCCGGGACAGGGGGAGACGAGCAGTACTTC.

The chain couples TRBV7-9 to TRBJ2-7, with a tentative D call TRBD1 (6 bases). Germline CDR1 is SEHNR and CDR2 is FQNEAQ (reference sequence). This CDR3 is 14 amino acids long. V lost 1 base and J 5 bases, leaving 12 bases between the germline ends. In DNA form, the CDR3 reads TGTGCCAGCAGCTTAGGTTGGACAGACCACGAGCAGTACTTC. The encoded protein is CASSLGWTDHEQYF.

This clonotype was counted a few times. The genes are TRBV2 and TRBJ2-7; perhaps TRBD2 as D (6 bases). The end of the DNA fits TRBJ2-1 better, so the J call may be wrong. The CDR3 totals 12 residues. Germline loops: CDR1 SNHLY, CDR2 FYNNEI. The CDR3 reads CASSSGSNEQFF. For the CDR3, the DNA is TGTGCCAGCAGCAGCGGGTCCAATGAGCAGTTCTTC.

This clonotype was recorded a few times. The CDR3 region has the DNA TGTGCCAGCAGCCAAGGGACAGATAATGAAAAACTGTTTTTT. This codes for CASSQGTDNEKLFF. V usage is TRBV5-5 and J usage is TRBJ1-4; TRBD1 matches at 7 bases. V lost 4 bases and J lost 4; bases outside the gene matches: 4. Germline V lookup: CDR1 SGHKS, CDR2 YYEKEE (reference sequence). CDR3 length: 14 residues. Complete variable domain (other parts from reference TRBV5-5 and TRBJ1-4): DAGVTQSPTHLIKTRGQQVTLRCSPISGHKSVSWYQQVLGQGPQFIFQYYEKEERGRGNFPDRFSARQFPNYSSELNVNALLLGDSALYLCASSQGTDNEKLFFGSGTQLSVL.

This clonotype was counted only a few times. The chain links TRBV29-1 to TRBJ2-5; 7 bases line up with TRBD1. CDR1 is SQVTM and CDR2 is ANQGSEA in the germline V gene. CDR3 length: 13 residues. The J segment lost 5 bases and the V segment lost 6 bases, leaving 9 bases of the junction unmatched. The CDR3 DNA reads TGCAGCGTCTGGACAGGCCGAGGGGAGACCCAGTACTTC. Protein sequence: CSVWTGRGETQYF.

The CDR3 coding sequence is TGTGCCAGCAGCTTAGCGGACACAGATACGCAGTATTTT. Protein sequence: CASSLADTDTQYF. The J gene is TRBJ2-3, the V gene TRBV7-9; D unclear. Germline V lookup: CDR1 SEHNR, CDR2 FQNEAQ (reference sequence). Between the trimmed V and J ends, which lost 0 bases and 2 bases, there was a span of 3 bases. CDR3 size: 13 residues.

V is TRBV4-2 and J is TRBJ2-3, with 12 bases matching TRBD2. The CDR3 consists of 16 residues. The V gene end was trimmed by 0 bases and the J gene end by 11 bases; junction bases not matched to a gene: 9. Germline assignment: CDR1 LGHNA and CDR2 YNFKEQ. The CDR3 protein is CASSQDPASGGALQYF. The CDR3 DNA reads as TGTGCCAGCAGCCAAGATCCGGCTAGCGGGGGGGCCCTGCAGTATTTT.

This clonotype has just a few counts. The rearrangement joins TRBV29-1 to TRBJ2-5; D not resolved. CDR1 and CDR2 from the germline V gene are SQVTM and ANQGSEA. The CDR3 is 14 amino acids. The V and J ends lost 0 bases and 3 bases respectively, with 11 bases between them. In DNA, the CDR3 is TGCAGCGTTGAAGATCCGATCGGTAAAGAGACCCAGTACTTC. This encodes CSVEDPIGKETQYF.

The V gene is TRBV4-3, the J gene TRBJ1-1, with a possible D match to TRBD1 (5 bases). CDR1 LGHNA and CDR2 YSLEER come from the germline V gene. The CDR3 loop spans 16 amino acids. The V end lost 1 base, the J end lost 8 bases, and 20 bases lay between the germline ends. The CDR3 loop reads CASSQVLGVGAREAFF. DNA for the CDR3: TGCGCCAGCAGCCAAGTCTTGGGTGTCGGGGCCCGGGAAGCTTTCTTT.

The chain uses TRBV27 and TRBJ2-5; no reliable D call. V was pared by 5 bases and J by 7 bases, with 17 bases between. Germline V gives CDR1 MNHEY, CDR2 SMNVEV (reference sequence). This CDR3 is built from 14 residues. DNA of the CDR3: TGTGCCAGCAGTCCCCCTGGGCAGAGAGCGACCCAGTACTTC. This sequence encodes CASSPPGQRATQYF.

The rearrangement links TRBV30 to TRBJ2-5; 9 bases align to TRBD2. Trimming took 8 bases from V and 5 from J; bases not matched to a gene: 12. In germline, CDR1 is GTSNPN, CDR2 SVGIG (reference sequence). The CDR3 loop spans 14 amino acids. The CDR3: CASSSLSGSETQYF. In DNA form, the CDR3 reads TGTGCCAGCTCGAGCCTTAGCGGGAGTGAGACCCAGTACTTC.

This clonotype was detected a few times. The V call is TRBV7-9, the J call TRBJ1-2; possible D gene TRBD1, 5 bases. The V end was cut by 2 bases, the J end by 5 bases, with 15 bases between. Germline V gene sequence: CDR1 SEHNR, CDR2 FQNEAQ (reference sequence). This CDR3 region has 15 residues. The CDR3 bases are TGTGCCAGCAGCTTAAATGGGGCAGGACCTTATGGCTACACCTTC. Amino acid sequence: CASSLNGAGPYGYTF. Based on the CDR3 plus reference TRBV7-9 and TRBJ1-2, the full variable domain is DTGVSQNPRHKITKRGQNVTFRCDPISEHNRLYWYRQTLGQGPEFLTYFQNEAQLEKSRLLSDRFSAERPKGSFSTLEIQRTEQGDSAMYLCASSLNGAGPYGYTFGSGTRLTVV.

This clonotype showed up just a few times. The J gene is TRBJ1-5, the V gene TRBV27, with D possibly matching TRBD1 (5 bases). CDR3 length: 17 residues. Germline-derived CDR1 and CDR2 are MNHEY and SMNVEV (reference sequence). Trimming removed 6 bases from V and 2 bases from J, with 20 bases in between. Here the CDR3 DNA reads TGTGCCAGCAGGCCTTACGGGGGGACCGCTGGCAATCAGCCCCAGCATTTT. Its translation: CASRPYGGTAGNQPQHF.

This clonotype was seen only a few times. The chain joins TRBV7-9 to TRBJ2-7, with 7 positions matching TRBD1. CDR3 length: 14 residues. V shed 4 bases and J 4 bases; nucleotides not matched to a gene: 7. Germline V gene data show CDR1 as SEHNR and CDR2 as FQNEAQ (reference sequence). The CDR3 nucleotides are TGTGCCAGCAGCTCTCAGGGGGTGCGTTACGAGCAGTACTTC. Protein: CASSSQGVRYEQYF.

The sample holds a few counts of this clonotype. As DNA, the CDR3 is TGCAGCGTCACGGGACTCCAAACAACTAATGAAAAACTGTTTTTT. As protein: CSVTGLQTTNEKLFF. This sequence joins TRBV29-1 and TRBJ1-4; D is possibly TRBD1 (5 bases). The CDR3 runs 15 residues. The V gene's germline CDR1 is SQVTM and CDR2 ANQGSEA. With 6 bases removed from V and 0 bases from J, the gap between germline ends came to 14 bases.